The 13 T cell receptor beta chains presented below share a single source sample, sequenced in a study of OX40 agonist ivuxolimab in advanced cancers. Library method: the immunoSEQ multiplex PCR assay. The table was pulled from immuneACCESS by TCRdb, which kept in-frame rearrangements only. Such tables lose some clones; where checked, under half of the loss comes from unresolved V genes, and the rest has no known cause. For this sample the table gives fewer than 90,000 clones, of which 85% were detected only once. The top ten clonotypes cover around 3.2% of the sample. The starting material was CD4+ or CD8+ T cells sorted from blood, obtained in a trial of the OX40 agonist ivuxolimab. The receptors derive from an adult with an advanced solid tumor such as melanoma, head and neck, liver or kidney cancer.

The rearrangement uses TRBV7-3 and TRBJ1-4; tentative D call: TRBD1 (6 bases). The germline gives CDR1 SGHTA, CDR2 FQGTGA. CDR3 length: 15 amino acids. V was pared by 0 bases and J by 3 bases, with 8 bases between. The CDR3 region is CASSLTDRPNEKLFF. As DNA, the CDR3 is TGTGCCAGCAGCTTAACGGACAGACCTAATGAAAAACTGTTTTTT. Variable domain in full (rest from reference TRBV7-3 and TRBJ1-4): GAGVSQTPSNKVTEKGKYVELRCDPISGHTALYWYRQSLGQGPEFLIYFQGTGAADDSGLPNDRFFAVRPEGSVSTLKIQRTERGDSAVYLCASSLTDRPNEKLFFGSGTQLSVL.

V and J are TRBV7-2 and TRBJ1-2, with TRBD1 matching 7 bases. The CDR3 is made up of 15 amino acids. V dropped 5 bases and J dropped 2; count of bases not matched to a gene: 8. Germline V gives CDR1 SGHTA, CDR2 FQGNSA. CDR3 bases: TGTGCCAGCAGCATCGGGACAGCCAAAAACTATGGCTACACCTTC. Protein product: CASSIGTAKNYGYTF.

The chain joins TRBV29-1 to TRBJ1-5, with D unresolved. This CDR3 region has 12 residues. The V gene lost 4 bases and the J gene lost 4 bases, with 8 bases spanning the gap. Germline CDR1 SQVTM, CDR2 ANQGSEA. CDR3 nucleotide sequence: TGCAGCGTTGGGGCGAAGAATCAGCCCCAGCATTTT. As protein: CSVGAKNQPQHF.

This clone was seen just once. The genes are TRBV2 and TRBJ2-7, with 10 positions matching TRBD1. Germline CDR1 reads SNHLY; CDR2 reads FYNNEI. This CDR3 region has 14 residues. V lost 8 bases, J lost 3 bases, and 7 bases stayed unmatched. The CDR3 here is CASGTGTGDYEQYF. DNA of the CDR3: TGTGCCAGCGGAACCGGGACAGGGGACTACGAGCAGTACTTC.

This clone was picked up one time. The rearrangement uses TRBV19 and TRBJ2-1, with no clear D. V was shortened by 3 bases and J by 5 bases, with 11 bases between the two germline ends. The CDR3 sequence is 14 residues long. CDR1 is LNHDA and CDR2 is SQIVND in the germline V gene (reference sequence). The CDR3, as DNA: TGTGCCAGTAGTATTGAATCGTGGGACAATGAGCAGTTCTTC. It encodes CASSIESWDNEQFF.

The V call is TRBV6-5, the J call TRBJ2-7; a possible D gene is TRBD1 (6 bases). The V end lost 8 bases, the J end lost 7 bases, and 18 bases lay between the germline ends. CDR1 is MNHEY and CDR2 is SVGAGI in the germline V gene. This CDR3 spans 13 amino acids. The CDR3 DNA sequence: TGTGCCAGCCGTAACCGAAGGGGGTTGGAGCAGTACTTC. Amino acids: CASRNRRGLEQYF.

CDR3 in amino acids: CASSAVAGKQETQYF. DNA for the CDR3: TGTGCCAGCAGCGCCGTAGCTGGCAAGCAAGAGACCCAGTACTTC. The J gene is TRBJ2-5, the V gene TRBV9; D not resolved. The CDR3 has 15 amino acids. Trimming removed 3 bases at V and 2 bases at J, with 14 bases between. Germline CDR1 and CDR2: SGDLS and YYNGEE.

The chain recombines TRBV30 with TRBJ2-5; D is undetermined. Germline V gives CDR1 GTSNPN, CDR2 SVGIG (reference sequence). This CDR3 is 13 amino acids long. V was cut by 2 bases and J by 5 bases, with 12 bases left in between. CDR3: CAWSRPGSETQYF. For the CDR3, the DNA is TGTGCCTGGAGTCGTCCCGGTTCGGAGACCCAGTACTTC.

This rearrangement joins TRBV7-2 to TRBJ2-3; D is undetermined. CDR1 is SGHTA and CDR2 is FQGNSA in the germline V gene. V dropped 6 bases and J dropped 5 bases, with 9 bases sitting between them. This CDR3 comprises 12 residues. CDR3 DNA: TGTGCCAGCAGTTACCAAGGAGATACGCAGTATTTT. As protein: CASSYQGDTQYF. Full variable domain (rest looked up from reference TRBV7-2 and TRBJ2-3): GAGVSQSPSNKVTEKGKDVELRCDPISGHTALYWYRQSLGQGLEFLIYFQGNSAPDKSGLPSDRFSAERTGGSVSTLTIQRTQQEDSAVYLCASSYQGDTQYFGPGTRLTVL.

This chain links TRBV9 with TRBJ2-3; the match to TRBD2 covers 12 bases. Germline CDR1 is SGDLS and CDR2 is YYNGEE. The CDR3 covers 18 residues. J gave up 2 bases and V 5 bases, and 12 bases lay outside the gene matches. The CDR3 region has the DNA TGTGCCAGCAGTGTTACCGCCCTAGCGGGGGGGAACACAGATACGCAGTATTTT. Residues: CASSVTALAGGNTDTQYF.

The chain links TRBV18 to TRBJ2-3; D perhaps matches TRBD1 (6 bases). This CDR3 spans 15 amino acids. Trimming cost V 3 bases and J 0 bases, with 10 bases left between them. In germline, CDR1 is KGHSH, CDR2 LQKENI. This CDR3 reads CASSPGAVSTDTQYF. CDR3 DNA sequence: TGTGCCAGCTCACCGGGGGCCGTAAGCACAGATACGCAGTATTTT.

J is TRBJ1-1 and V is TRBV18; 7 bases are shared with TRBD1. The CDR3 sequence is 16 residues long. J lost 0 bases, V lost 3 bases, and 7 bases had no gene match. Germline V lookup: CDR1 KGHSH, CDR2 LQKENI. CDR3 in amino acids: CASSPTGLRMNTEAFF. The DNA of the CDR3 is TGTGCCAGCTCACCGACAGGGTTAAGGATGAACACTGAAGCTTTCTTT.

The CDR3 protein is CASYRGEYGYTF. CDR3 nucleotides: TGTGCCAGCTACAGGGGAGAGTATGGCTACACCTTC. The rearrangement joins TRBV6-5 to TRBJ1-2, with 7 bases aligning to TRBD1. Unmatched junction bases numbered 5, after V lost 8 bases and J lost 5 bases. This CDR3 is 12 amino acids long. Looked up from germline, CDR1 is MNHEY and CDR2 is SVGAGI.